This T cell receptor (beta chain) was sequenced during a study of metastatic and nonmetastatic thyroid tumors. General study findings and limits: The reported finding was significantly higher TCR beta diversity in malignant thyroid tumors relative to benign nodules, in blood and tumor.

This clone was recorded many times. Its matching antigen is unknown. The CDR3 length is 16 residues. V trimming: 1 base; J trimming: 0 bases; junction bases outside the gene matches: 6. Germline V gene lookup returns CDR1 SGHDN and CDR2 FVKESK. Patients were all untreated before their thyroid surgery. MiXCR was used by TCRdb to re-call the PCR reads. The sample lists about 9,500 clones; roughly 30% were seen once. V and J are TRBV14 and TRBJ2-7; 7 positions agree with TRBD2. Sequencing was carried out using tumor tissue. The receptor was isolated from a female donor with papillary thyroid cancer or a benign thyroid nodule (not recorded which). Some clones in this sample may be carry-over from other donors' samples. The DNA for the CDR3 is TGTGCCAGCAGCCAAGGGGGGGGACTCACCTCCTACGAGCAGTACTTC. Protein product: CASSQGGGLTSYEQYF.